This entry lists 32 T cell receptor beta chains sequenced from one sample in a study of blood T cell repertoires in COVID-19. Assay used: immunoSEQ multiplex PCR; TCRdb lists only in-frame clones, some missing. The table records a few hundred thousand clones, 75% to 90% of them present only once. Material for sequencing was PBMCs or T cells enriched from blood (not recorded which). The receptor source for this set is a woman aged 30 to 39 who had recovered from COVID-19.

This chain joins TRBV7-9 and TRBJ2-1; 10 bases are a match to TRBD2. Germline loops: CDR1 SEHNR, CDR2 FQNEAQ (reference sequence). The CDR3 covers 15 residues. With V trimmed by 4 bases and J by 9 bases, 9 bases remained unmatched. The CDR3 coding sequence is TGTGCCAGCAGCTCCCTTTTACTAGCGGGAATTGAGCAGTTCTTC. Protein product: CASSSLLLAGIEQFF.

The chain recombines TRBV7-6 with TRBJ2-1; D is possibly TRBD2 (5 bases). The CDR3 is 14 amino acids. The ends were cut back, 6 bases at V and 5 bases at J, with 14 bases in the middle. Germline V lookup: CDR1 SGHVS, CDR2 FNYEAQ. The chain's CDR3 is CASSPTRVDNEQFF. CDR3 sequence (DNA): TGTGCCAGCAGTCCTACTAGGGTCGACAATGAGCAGTTCTTC.

The rearrangement joins TRBV4-2 to TRBJ2-6, with D possibly TRBD2 on 6 matching bases. Trimming shortened V by 8 bases and J by 0 bases, and 20 bases separated the two germline ends. The CDR3 runs to 18 residues. CDR1 LGHNA and CDR2 YNFKEQ come from the germline V gene. Here the CDR3 reads CASALGGASSSGANVLTF. The CDR3, as DNA: TGTGCCAGCGCCCTTGGAGGGGCGTCGAGCTCTGGGGCCAACGTCCTGACTTTC.

A single count supports this clone. The CDR3 bases are TGTGCCAGCAGCAGACCCGGGACACGAGGGACCCAGTACTTC. Encoded protein: CASSRPGTRGTQYF. The genes are TRBV28 and TRBJ2-5; D is perhaps TRBD1 (6 bases). CDR1 is MDHEN, CDR2 SYDVKM, per germline. Trimming took 6 bases from V and 7 from J, leaving 18 bases between them. The CDR3 length is 14 residues.

The CDR3 is CASSEGRHSYEQYF. In nucleotides, the CDR3 is TGTGCCAGCAGTGAAGGCAGACACTCCTACGAGCAGTACTTC. V usage is TRBV6-1 and J usage is TRBJ2-7; D is uncertain. Germline CDR1 and CDR2: MNHNS and SASEGT. Trimming removed 1 base at V and 0 bases at J, with 7 bases between. CDR3 length: 14 residues.

The chain combines TRBV10-3 with TRBJ2-5, with TRBD1 as a possible D gene (6 bases). The CDR3 runs 15 residues. Germline V gene lookup returns CDR1 ENHRY and CDR2 SYGVKD. V was clipped by 4 bases and J by 2 bases, with 14 bases between them. The CDR3 reads CAISGSSGQQETQYF. The CDR3 DNA sequence: TGTGCCATCAGTGGCTCGTCGGGACAACAAGAGACCCAGTACTTC.

The chain links TRBV6-4 to TRBJ2-1; D gene ambiguous. The germline CDR1 and CDR2 sequences are MRHNA and SNTAGT. The ends were cut back, 6 bases at V and 5 bases at J, with 17 bases in the middle. The CDR3 consists of 15 residues. DNA for the CDR3: TGTGCCAGCAGCTTGGGCCGAGATCAGGACAATGAGCAGTTCTTC. It encodes CASSLGRDQDNEQFF.

As regards this clone: The same CDR3 arises from other DNA sequences in this sample as well. This rearrangement joins TRBV15 to TRBJ2-3; 10 nucleotides match TRBD1. Germline CDR1 is LNHNV and CDR2 is YYDKDF (reference sequence). V lost 3 bases and J lost 3; bases outside the gene matches: 0. The CDR3 spans 14 residues. CDR3 coding DNA: TGTGCCACCAGCAGGGGACAGGGGACAGATACGCAGTATTTT. This encodes CATSRGQGTDTQYF.

V gene TRBV21-1 combines with J gene TRBJ2-1; the table gives TRBD2 as D, unverified against the DNA. TRBV21-1 is a pseudogene segment. The CDR3 has 17 amino acids. CDR3 in DNA: TGTGCCAGCAGCAAGCCCCTCAACGGGTGGTCCTACAATGAGCAGTTCTTC. Translating gives CASSKPLNGWSYNEQFF.

The rearrangement joins TRBV5-4 to TRBJ1-1, with 8 bases lining up with TRBD1. Germline loops: CDR1 SGHNT, CDR2 YYREEE (reference sequence). The CDR3 is 16 residues long. The trim removed 4 bases at V and 8 bases at J, leaving 16 bases unmatched. CDR3 protein: CASSPGGVTGGGEAFF. Here the CDR3 DNA reads TGTGCCAGCAGCCCTGGGGGCGTCACAGGGGGAGGCGAAGCTTTCTTT.

The genes are TRBV27 and TRBJ2-1; 8 bases are shared with TRBD2. Per the germline V gene, CDR1 is MNHEY and CDR2 is SMNVEV (reference sequence). V gave up 3 bases and J gave up 1 base; unmatched junction bases: 5. CDR3 length equals 16 residues. CDR3 in amino acids: CASSFSSGSSYNEQFF. The CDR3 nucleotides are TGTGCCAGCAGTTTTTCCAGCGGGAGTTCCTACAATGAGCAGTTCTTC.

The chain employs TRBV2 and TRBJ1-6; a possible D gene is TRBD1 (6 bases). V was pared by 2 bases and J by 7 bases, with 6 bases between. The germline gives CDR1 SNHLY, CDR2 FYNNEI. The CDR3 extends over 13 amino acids. CDR3 bases: TGTGCCAGCAGTGAAACAGGGAATTCACCCCTCCACTTT. This codes for CASSETGNSPLHF.

V is TRBV7-9 and J is TRBJ2-7; perhaps TRBD2 as D (5 bases). Germline V CDR1 and CDR2: SEHNR, FQNEAQ (reference sequence). V dropped 5 bases and J dropped 6 bases, with 11 bases sitting between them. CDR3 length: 12 amino acids. DNA of the CDR3: TGTGCCAGCAGCCAGGACGGAGGCGAGCAGTACTTC. Translated, it gives CASSQDGGEQYF.

The rearrangement joins TRBV2 to TRBJ2-6; D is unclear. Germline CDR1 reads SNHLY; CDR2 reads FYNNEI. The CDR3 runs 14 residues. The V gene lost 4 bases and the J gene lost 1 base, with 5 bases spanning the gap. The CDR3 protein is CASSVNSGANVLTF. Written as DNA, the CDR3 is TGTGCCAGCAGTGTTAATTCTGGGGCCAACGTCCTGACTTTC.

The chain links TRBV5-1 to TRBJ1-2; 7 bases match TRBD1. The germline gives CDR1 SGHRS, CDR2 YFSETQ. The CDR3 is 14 amino acids. Trimming removed 5 bases from V and 5 bases from J; junction bases left unmatched: 9. CDR3 region: CASSSPGQTYGYTF. The CDR3 DNA reads as TGCGCCAGCAGTTCTCCGGGACAGACATATGGCTACACCTTC.

This sequence joins TRBV15 and TRBJ2-6; D uncertain. This CDR3 has 17 amino acids. The germline V and J ends were trimmed by 3 bases and 0 bases, with 12 bases remaining between them. Germline V gives CDR1 LNHNV, CDR2 YYDKDF (reference sequence). For the CDR3, the DNA is TGTGCCACCAGCAGTGGATTCGGCGGCTCTGGGGCCAACGTCCTGACTTTC. Its protein product is CATSSGFGGSGANVLTF.

Turning to this clone: One end of the junction varies from germline; a read error may be responsible. The chain employs TRBV2 and TRBJ2-2, with 7 positions matching TRBD2. The CDR3 sequence is 15 residues long. Per the germline V gene, CDR1 is SNHLY and CDR2 is FYNNEI. In DNA, the CDR3 is TGTGCCAACAGTGAATCTAGCGGGAACACCGGGGAGCTGTTTTTT. This encodes CANSESSGNTGELFF. The whole variable domain, remainder taken from reference TRBV2 and TRBJ2-2, is EPEVTQTPSHQVTQMGQEVILRCVPISNHLYFYWYRQILGQKVEFLVSFYNNEISEKSEIFDDQFSVERPDGSNFTLKIRSTKLEDSAMYFCANSESSGNTGELFFGEGSRLTVL.

The chain is built from TRBV18 and TRBJ2-1; possible D gene TRBD2, 6 bases. Trimming took 0 bases from V and 9 from J, leaving 12 bases between them. The CDR3 extends over 14 amino acids. Germline V CDR1 and CDR2: KGHSH, LQKENI. The CDR3 here is CASSPPLASVEQFF. The CDR3 DNA reads TGTGCCAGCTCACCACCGCTAGCGTCAGTTGAGCAGTTCTTC.

The chain employs TRBV7-9 and TRBJ1-1; the D gene is possibly TRBD1 (5 bases). Germline V gives CDR1 SEHNR, CDR2 FQNEAQ (reference sequence). Trimming shortened V by 2 bases and J by 2 bases, and 21 bases separated the two germline ends. The CDR3 spans 18 residues. The CDR3 sequence: CASSLKTGLSLPNTEAFF. DNA for the CDR3: TGTGCCAGCAGCTTAAAAACAGGTCTGTCGCTTCCCAACACTGAAGCTTTCTTT. Drawing the rest from reference TRBV7-9 and TRBJ1-1, the complete variable domain is DTGVSQNPRHKITKRGQNVTFRCDPISEHNRLYWYRQTLGQGPEFLTYFQNEAQLEKSRLLSDRFSAERPKGSFSTLEIQRTEQGDSAMYLCASSLKTGLSLPNTEAFFGQGTRLTVV.

This clone appeared a single time. The chain links TRBV7-3 to TRBJ2-7, with 8 bases aligning to TRBD2. CDR3 length: 15 amino acids. Per germline, CDR1 SGHTA and CDR2 FQGTGA. V lost 2 bases and J lost 3; bases outside the gene matches: 6. The CDR3 sequence is CASSLSGGPNYEQYF. The CDR3 DNA reads as TGTGCCAGCAGCTTATCGGGAGGGCCCAACTACGAGCAGTACTTC.

V and J are TRBV3-1 (or the pseudogene TRBV3-2) and TRBJ1-2; 9 positions match TRBD1. V lost 0 bases to trimming and J lost 5 bases; unmatched junction nucleotides: 7. The CDR3 has 16 amino acids. CDR1 is LGHDT and CDR2 is YNNKEL in the germline V gene (reference sequence). CDR3 in amino acids: CASSQEGQGPRYGYTF. CDR3 nucleotides: TGTGCCAGCAGCCAAGAGGGACAGGGTCCCCGTTATGGCTACACCTTC.

The V call is TRBV28, the J call TRBJ2-1, with TRBD2 matching 10 bases. The CDR3 is 15 amino acids. Trimming took 5 bases from V and 11 from J; bases not matched to a gene: 12. Germline assignment: CDR1 MDHEN and CDR2 SYDVKM. The CDR3 DNA reads as TGTGCCAGCAGTCTCGGGGCTAGCGGGAGCGGGAAGCAGTTCTTC. Translating gives CASSLGASGSGKQFF.

The V call is TRBV30, the J call TRBJ2-7, with a tentative D call TRBD2 (6 bases). With 0 bases removed from V and 6 bases from J, the gap between germline ends came to 12 bases. The CDR3 contains 13 residues. The germline V gene has CDR1 GTSNPN and CDR2 SVGIG (reference sequence). CDR3 nucleotides: TGTGCCTGGAGTGTAGGTAGGGGAGGCGAGCAGTACTTC. Encoded protein: CAWSVGRGGEQYF. The variable domain in full, completed from reference TRBV30 and TRBJ2-7, reads SQTIHQWPATLVQPVGSPLSLECTVEGTSNPNLYWYRQAAGRGLQLLFYSVGIGQISSEVPQNLSASRPQDRQFILSSKKLLLSDSGFYLCAWSVGRGGEQYFGPGTRLTVT.

V usage is TRBV13 and J usage is TRBJ2-2, with D perhaps TRBD2 (5 bases). V gave up 5 bases and J gave up 11 bases, with 21 bases separating them. The CDR3 has 15 residues. Per the germline V gene, CDR1 is PRHDT and CDR2 is FYEKMQ (reference sequence). The CDR3, as DNA: TGTGCCAGCAGCCCACCCGGAGGACGTTTCACCGAGCTGTTTTTT. Amino acids: CASSPPGGRFTELFF.

This chain connects TRBV7-6 to TRBJ1-1; no clear D gene. CDR1 and CDR2 from the germline V gene are SGHVS and FNYEAQ. Between the trimmed V and J ends, which lost 1 base and 7 bases, there was a span of 19 bases. CDR3 length: 16 amino acids. CDR3 in amino acids: CASSLGVARSRGEAFF. CDR3 nucleotides: TGTGCCAGCAGCTTAGGAGTCGCTCGCTCTCGTGGTGAAGCTTTCTTT.

This clone turned up a few times. This chain connects TRBV5-6 to TRBJ1-2, with unresolved D. The length of the CDR3 is 13 residues. The V gene lost 2 bases and the J gene lost 4 bases, with 9 bases spanning the gap. Per germline, CDR1 SGHDT and CDR2 YYEEEE. CDR3 amino acids: CASSFREFYGYTF. The DNA of the CDR3 is TGTGCCAGCAGCTTTCGGGAGTTCTATGGCTACACCTTC.

The rearrangement uses TRBV19 and TRBJ2-2; D perhaps matches TRBD2 (5 bases). V was clipped by 3 bases and J by 2 bases, with 10 bases between them. The CDR3 length is 15 residues. Germline V CDR1 and CDR2: LNHDA, SQIVND (reference sequence). The CDR3 bases are TGTGCCAGTAGTATCCGACTACACAACACCGGGGAGCTGTTTTTT. Protein product: CASSIRLHNTGELFF.

The chain joins TRBV7-9 to TRBJ1-3, with TRBD1 matching over 10 bases. The J segment lost 8 bases and the V segment lost 6 bases, leaving 7 bases of the junction unmatched. Germline assignment: CDR1 SEHNR and CDR2 FQNEAQ (reference sequence). The CDR3 length is 14 residues. The CDR3 DNA sequence: TGTGCCAGCAGTCGACAGGGGGCGACGGACACCATATATTTT. Translating it yields CASSRQGATDTIYF.

The rearrangement uses TRBV28 and TRBJ2-7, with 11 bases identical to TRBD2. V lost 10 bases to trimming and J lost 1 base; unmatched junction nucleotides: 6. The length of the CDR3 is 14 residues. Per the germline V gene, CDR1 is MDHEN and CDR2 is SYDVKM. The CDR3 nucleotides read TGTGCCACCCGAGGGACTAGCGGATCCTACGAGCAGTACTTC. Protein sequence: CATRGTSGSYEQYF.

The CDR3 nucleotides are TGTGCCAGCAGTTTGGGGACTACCGGGACAGGGCGGAATGAGCAGTTCTTC. Translating it yields CASSLGTTGTGRNEQFF. The rearrangement joins TRBV28 to TRBJ2-1; 9 nucleotides align to TRBD1. The CDR3 runs 17 residues. Per germline, CDR1 MDHEN and CDR2 SYDVKM. Losses at the gene ends were 3 bases for V and 7 bases for J; bases not matched to a gene: 13.

The chain employs TRBV6-1 and TRBJ2-6, with a tentative D call TRBD2 (6 bases). V lost 4 bases to trimming and J lost 3 bases, with 16 bases between them. The CDR3 extends over 17 amino acids. The V gene's germline CDR1 is MNHNS and CDR2 SASEGT. Written as DNA, the CDR3 is TGTGCCAGCAGTGTGAGTTCCCAGGGAGGTGGGGCCAACGTCCTGACTTTC. Encoded protein: CASSVSSQGGGANVLTF.

This chain connects TRBV7-9 to TRBJ1-2; 7 bases line up with TRBD1. The germline V gene has CDR1 SEHNR and CDR2 FQNEAQ (reference sequence). V gave up 5 bases and J gave up 0 bases; unmatched junction bases: 12. This CDR3 spans 17 amino acids. In nucleotides, the CDR3 is TGTGCCAGCAGCAGGGGGTTTGGGACAGCGCCTAACTATGGCTACACCTTC. Its protein is CASSRGFGTAPNYGYTF.